One T cell receptor beta chain is described in this entry. Antigen specificity is unknown. This sample is part of a study of chemoradiotherapy in HPV16-positive cancers. Study-level findings and limits: HPV-specific T cells were functionally defined from only a couple of HPV16-positive patients.

The CDR3 runs to 14 residues. In germline, CDR1 is KGHSH, CDR2 LQKENI. Unmatched junction bases numbered 6, after V lost 6 bases and J lost 5 bases. TCRdb keeps only in-frame clones here, not all; method: immunoSEQ multiplex PCR. The sample yields around 3,500 clones, just over 90% seen once. This chain joins TRBV18 and TRBJ2-7; 11 bases are a match to TRBD1. Specimen: blood, collected from a patient who underwent chemoradiotherapy. This receptor was obtained from a human donor with HPV-associated anogenital cancer. The CDR3 DNA reads as TGTGCCAGCTCTCCTCGGACAGGGGGCGACGAGCAGTACTTC. Translation: CASSPRTGGDEQYF.